These T cell receptor beta chains were read from a single sample in a study of blood T cell repertoires in COVID-19. The repertoire was sequenced with immunoSEQ multiplex PCR; TCRdb's copy has only in-frame clones and lacks some. The data show about 220,000 clones, 90% seen once. What was sequenced was PBMCs or T cells enriched from blood (not recorded which). These receptors all stem from a young man who had been exposed to COVID-19. Both conserved end residues are part of each CDR3. A D gene is named only where the DNA matches it firmly. Expanded clones are given a class, and other clones once, few, many or no size at all.

v_gene	d_gene	j_gene	abundance	CDR3aa	CDR3nt
TRBV6-6	.	TRBJ1-6	once	CASSGMAGSPLHF	TGTGCCAGCAGCGGCATGGCGGGGTCACCCCTCCACTTT
TRBV7-7	TRBD1	TRBJ1-1	.	CASSLEYRGPGVGAFF	TGTGCCAGCAGCTTAGAGTACAGGGGCCCAGGAGTCGGAGCTTTCTTT
TRBV6-5	.	TRBJ2-3	.	CASCFDGGSTDTQYF	TGTGCCAGCTGTTTCGACGGGGGAAGCACAGATACGCAGTATTTT
TRBV24-1	.	TRBJ1-5	.	CATSDYEGCLNQPQHF	TGTGCCACCAGTGATTACGAGGGTTGCCTCAATCAGCCCCAGCATTTT
TRBV5-4	TRBD2	TRBJ2-2	.	CASSLGTSSGGELFF	TGTGCCAGCAGCTTGGGGACTAGCTCAGGCGGGGAGCTGTTTTTT
TRBV15	.	TRBJ1-2	.	CATSRDRQIIGGYTF	TGTGCCACCAGCAGAGATCGACAGATCATAGGTGGCTACACCTTC
TRBV5-1	TRBD1	TRBJ2-7	.	CASKSGTGSIEQYF	TGCGCCAGCAAGTCCGGGACAGGGTCCATTGAGCAGTACTTC
TRBV9	.	TRBJ2-1	.	CASSVGAQGLDEQFF	TGTGCCAGCAGCGTAGGAGCTCAGGGCCTGGATGAGCAGTTCTTC
TRBV19	.	TRBJ1-5	.	CASSIQRSSNQPQHF	TGTGCCAGTAGTATTCAGAGGAGTAGCAATCAGCCCCAGCATTTT
TRBV19	.	TRBJ1-4	.	CASSIPGIAEKLFF	TGTGCCAGTAGTATTCCCGGCATAGCAGAAAAACTGTTTTTT
TRBV2	TRBD2	TRBJ2-5	.	CASTLYGGASETQYF	TGTGCCAGCACGTTATACGGGGGGGCGTCTGAGACCCAGTACTTC
TRBV3-1/TRBV3-2	.	TRBJ2-1	.	CASSQDVYRSSYNEQFF	TGTGCCAGCAGCCAAGATGTATACAGGAGCTCCTACAATGAGCAGTTCTTC
TRBV7-9	TRBD1	TRBJ1-4	.	CASSSTGGEKLFF	TGTGCCAGCAGCTCGACAGGGGGTGAAAAACTGTTTTTT
TRBV5-6	.	TRBJ2-7	.	CASSLGRGLHEQYF	TGTGCCAGCAGCTTAGGAAGGGGTTTACACGAGCAGTACTTC
TRBV2	TRBD2	TRBJ2-5	.	CASQRGRQETQYF	TGTGCCAGCCAGCGGGGGCGCCAGGAGACCCAGTACTTC
TRBV3-1/TRBV3-2	TRBD2	TRBJ2-3	.	CASSQEPSLAGGSTDTQYF	TGTGCCAGCAGCCAAGAACCCTCCCTAGCGGGGGGCAGCACAGATACGCAGTATTTT
TRBV15	TRBD1	TRBJ2-3	.	CATSNRRTGVDTQYF	TGTGCCACCAGCAACCGCAGGACAGGGGTGGATACGCAGTATTTT
TRBV15	.	TRBJ2-7	.	CATSRGRGGDTAQYF	TGTGCCACCAGCAGGGGCAGGGGAGGGGACACGGCGCAGTACTTC
TRBV19	TRBD1	TRBJ1-4	.	CASSGTGISEKLFF	TGTGCCAGTAGCGGGACAGGCATAAGCGAAAAACTGTTTTTT
TRBV12-3/TRBV12-4	TRBD1	TRBJ2-7	.	CASSWDSYEQYF	TGTGCCAGCAGTTGGGACAGCTACGAGCAGTACTTC
TRBV27	.	TRBJ1-4	.	CASRPSTTNEKLFF	TGTGCCAGCAGGCCCTCTACAACTAATGAAAAACTGTTTTTT
TRBV6-1	TRBD1	TRBJ1-6	.	CASSEGSGGSSPLHF	TGTGCCAGCAGTGAAGGATCAGGGGGCAGTTCACCCCTCCACTTT
TRBV15	TRBD2	TRBJ2-3	.	CATSKLAGGPDTQYF	TGTGCCACCAGCAAACTAGCGGGGGGGCCAGATACGCAGTATTTT
TRBV5-1	TRBD1	TRBJ1-2	.	CASRVGTDYGYTF	TGCGCCAGCAGGGTAGGGACAGACTATGGCTACACCTTC
TRBV7-9	.	TRBJ2-1	.	CASSLVFGSYNEQFF	TGTGCCAGCAGCTTAGTGTTCGGCTCCTACAATGAGCAGTTCTTC
TRBV19	.	TRBJ1-2	.	CASHPFPGQYGYTF	TGTGCCAGCCACCCTTTTCCAGGGCAATATGGCTACACCTTC
TRBV20-1	TRBD1	TRBJ1-1	once	CSASFGQGAGGTEAFF	TGCAGTGCTAGTTTTGGACAGGGGGCTGGGGGCACTGAAGCTTTCTTT
TRBV7-2	.	TRBJ2-6	.	CASSQASFTSANVLTF	TGTGCCAGCAGCCAAGCGTCATTTACGTCGGCCAACGTCCTGACTTTC
TRBV19	TRBD1	TRBJ2-7	.	CASKTTGDFYEQYF	TGTGCCAGTAAAACGACAGGGGATTTCTACGAGCAGTACTTC
TRBV5-1	.	TRBJ1-1	.	CASREGMNTEAFF	TGCGCCAGCCGGGAGGGGATGAACACTGAAGCTTTCTTT
TRBV10-3	TRBD1	TRBJ1-1	.	CAISGTGRENTEAFF	TGTGCCATCAGTGGGACAGGGAGAGAGAACACTGAAGCTTTCTTT
TRBV20-1	.	TRBJ1-3	.	CSAKRGNTIYF	TGCAGTGCCAAAAGAGGGAACACCATATATTTT
TRBV7-9	.	TRBJ2-7	few	CASSFSDTYEQYF	TGTGCCAGCAGCTTTTCGGACACCTACGAGCAGTACTTC
TRBV6-5	.	TRBJ1-2	.	CASRLANYGYTF	TGTGCCAGCAGGTTAGCTAACTATGGCTACACCTTC
TRBV13	.	TRBJ1-2	.	CASSLGGGVNYGYTF	TGTGCCAGCAGCTTAGGAGGGGGGGTCAACTATGGCTACACCTTC
TRBV6-5	.	TRBJ1-2	.	CASSPGGGSPYGYTF	TGTGCCAGCAGTCCCGGGGGGGGATCCCCCTATGGCTACACCTTC
TRBV7-9	.	TRBJ1-6	.	CASAQASSYNSPLHF	TGTGCCAGCGCCCAAGCCAGCTCCTATAATTCACCCCTCCACTTT
TRBV2	TRBD1	TRBJ1-5	.	CASRRTGDGQPQHF	TGTGCCAGCAGGAGGACAGGGGATGGGCAGCCCCAGCATTTT
TRBV5-1	TRBD1	TRBJ1-4	.	CASSPGTGARVEKLFF	TGCGCCAGCAGTCCCGGGACAGGGGCAAGAGTCGAAAAACTGTTTTTT
TRBV11-3	.	TRBJ2-3	.	CASSHGQYDIDTQYF	TGTGCCAGCAGCCATGGACAGTATGATATAGATACGCAGTATTTT
TRBV7-9	.	TRBJ1-5	.	CASSLIDQPQHF	TGTGCCAGCAGCTTAATAGATCAGCCCCAGCATTTT
TRBV7-2	.	TRBJ1-6	.	CASSLTGVKGEPLHF	TGTGCCAGCAGCTTAACGGGAGTCAAAGGGGAACCCCTCCACTTT
TRBV4-3	TRBD1	TRBJ1-2	.	CASSQETLVDRAFGYTF	TGCGCCAGCAGCCAAGAGACGCTCGTGGACAGGGCGTTTGGCTACACCTTC
TRBV7-2	.	TRBJ2-3	.	CASCGWPLATDTQYF	TGTGCCAGCTGCGGTTGGCCACTAGCCACAGATACGCAGTATTTT
TRBV10-2	TRBD1	TRBJ2-3	.	CASSSLPGQGGTDTQYF	TGCGCCAGCAGTTCGCTGCCGGGACAGGGAGGTACAGATACGCAGTATTTT
TRBV19	.	TRBJ1-1	few	CASSAVSGRNTEAFF	TGTGCCAGTAGTGCGGTCTCCGGGAGGAACACTGAAGCTTTCTTT
TRBV7-2	TRBD1	TRBJ1-2	.	CASSLDRGARGYTF	TGTGCCAGCAGCCTGGACAGGGGTGCACGCGGCTACACCTTC
TRBV9	.	TRBJ1-6	once	CASSVGPGGNSPLHF	TGTGCCAGCAGCGTAGGGCCGGGAGGTAATTCACCCCTCCACTTT
TRBV18	.	TRBJ1-1	.	CASSLNLRTDMNTEAFF	TGTGCCAGCTCACTAAATCTTAGGACAGACATGAACACTGAAGCTTTCTTT
TRBV20-1	.	TRBJ1-2	.	CSANPLYGYTF	TGCAGTGCTAATCCCCTTTATGGCTACACCTTC
TRBV5-1	.	TRBJ2-3	.	CASSLDQGSGTDTQYF	TGCGCCAGCAGCTTAGATCAGGGGTCAGGCACAGATACGCAGTATTTT
TRBV20-1	.	TRBJ1-6	.	CSGRAGPSLHF	TGCAGTGGTCGAGCGGGGCCATCCCTCCACTTT
TRBV9	.	TRBJ2-5	.	CASSVDWETQYF	TGTGCCAGCAGCGTCGACTGGGAGACCCAGTACTTC
TRBV7-2	.	TRBJ2-3	once	CASSPYYPPDTQYF	TGTGCCAGCAGCCCCTATTACCCGCCAGATACGCAGTATTTT